The 15 T cell receptor beta chains in this list originate from one sample, sequenced in a study of shared clonotypes between healthy human individuals. Method: immunoSEQ multiplex PCR; TCRdb's copy keeps in-frame clones and lacks some. The data hold over 950,000 clones, with approximately 77% observed a single time. The sequenced sample consisted of memory CD4+ T cells from PBMCs. Sample subset: CD45RA-negative fraction. All receptors come from a man younger than 35 in good health. Some clones in this sample may be carry-over from other donors' samples.

Of note for this clone: A read error may be the cause here, since a much bigger clone is one base away. Other DNA variants within this sample encode the same CDR3. The V gene is TRBV28, the J gene TRBJ2-5; D is unresolved. Germline lookup yields CDR1 MDHEN and CDR2 SYDVKM. Between the trimmed V and J ends, which lost 1 base and 2 bases, there was a span of 5 bases. This CDR3 has 13 residues. In nucleotides, the CDR3 is TGTGCCAGCAGTTTATCCGGGCAAGAGACCCAGTACTTC. Its translation: CASSLSGQETQYF. Drawing the rest from reference TRBV28 and TRBJ2-5, the complete variable domain is DVKVTQSSRYLVKRTGEKVFLECVQDMDHENMFWYRQDPGLGLRLIYFSYDVKMKEKGDIPEGYSVSREKKERFSLILESASTNQTSMYLCASSLSGQETQYFGPGTRLLVL.

The CDR3 coding sequence is TGTGCCAGCAGTTTACATGGGGGCAGCTCTGGAAACACCATATATTTT. It specifies CASSLHGGSSGNTIYF. The V and J genes are TRBV28 and TRBJ1-3; D is perhaps TRBD1 (6 bases). Germline V gives CDR1 MDHEN, CDR2 SYDVKM. Trimming stripped 2 bases from V and 0 bases from J, with 11 bases between. CDR3 length equals 16 residues.

Details on this clone: A single base separates this from a much larger clone, so it may be a read error. The chain employs TRBV27 and TRBJ2-2; no definite D call. The CDR3 length is 14 residues. Germline V gene sequence: CDR1 MNHEY, CDR2 SMNVEV (reference sequence). V lost 2 bases to trimming and J lost 5 bases, with 9 bases between them. CDR3 in DNA: TGTGCCAGCAGTTTAAGCAGGTTTACCGGGGAGCTGTTTTTT. Protein sequence: CASSLSRFTGELFF.

The V call is TRBV28, the J call TRBJ1-1; D is possibly TRBD1 (5 bases). V dropped 8 bases and J dropped 1 base, with 17 bases sitting between them. CDR1 is MDHEN and CDR2 is SYDVKM in the germline V gene. CDR3 length: 15 amino acids. For the CDR3, the DNA is TGTGCCAGCTGTGCGGGGGGGACCGGGAACACTGAAGCTTTCTTT. This translates into CASCAGGTGNTEAFF.

CDR3 loop: CASNRVPGGTEAFF. The CDR3 DNA is TGTGCCAGCAATCGGGTCCCTGGGGGAACTGAAGCTTTCTTT. The rearrangement uses TRBV19 and TRBJ1-1, with D possibly matching TRBD1 (5 bases). The germline V and J ends were trimmed by 9 bases and 5 bases, with 19 bases remaining between them. The CDR3 sequence is 14 residues long. Germline V gives CDR1 LNHDA, CDR2 SQIVND (reference sequence).

The chain employs TRBV28 and TRBJ1-5; 8 nucleotides agree with TRBD1. After removal of 6 bases from V and 2 bases from J, the junction contained 6 bases not matched to a gene. The CDR3 has 15 residues. CDR1 is MDHEN and CDR2 is SYDVKM in the germline V gene. As DNA, the CDR3 is TGTGCCAGCAGACCAGGGGGCCGTGGCAATCAGCCCCAGCATTTT. This gives the protein CASRPGGRGNQPQHF.

The rearrangement links TRBV7-8 to TRBJ2-1; D unresolved. CDR1 and CDR2 (germline): SGHVS, FQNEAQ. This CDR3 contains 16 residues. The V end lost 1 base, the J end lost 3 bases, and 13 bases lay between the germline ends. The CDR3 bases are TGTGCCAGCAGCTTAGTTACCGGTTCACTCTACAATGAGCAGTTCTTC. Its protein product is CASSLVTGSLYNEQFF.

The rearrangement joins TRBV5-1 to TRBJ1-4; D perhaps matches TRBD1 (5 bases). V was cut by 0 bases and J by 1 base, with 10 bases left in between. This CDR3 spans 16 amino acids. Germline assignment: CDR1 SGHRS and CDR2 YFSETQ. The CDR3 protein is CASSLEAGVTNEKLFF. The CDR3 DNA reads as TGCGCCAGCAGCTTGGAGGCGGGGGTAACTAATGAAAAACTGTTTTTT.

On this clone: Other nucleotide sequences in the sample specify the same CDR3. The chain has TRBV20-1 and TRBJ2-3; 7 bases match TRBD1. After removal of 6 bases from V and 7 bases from J, the junction contained 4 bases not matched to a gene. CDR3 length equals 11 residues. The V gene's germline CDR1 is DFQATT and CDR2 SNEGSKA (reference sequence). The CDR3 bases are TGCAGTGCCCGGGACAGCCATACGCAGTATTTT. Translated, it gives CSARDSHTQYF.

This chain uses TRBV6-5 with TRBJ2-7; the match to TRBD1 covers 10 bases. The germline gives CDR1 MNHEY, CDR2 SVGAGI. This CDR3 has 14 residues. Trimming took 7 bases from V and 4 from J; bases not matched to a gene: 7. The CDR3 reads CASTAGTGVYEQYF. The CDR3 nucleotides read TGTGCCAGCACTGCCGGGACAGGGGTTTACGAGCAGTACTTC.

This chain connects TRBV2 to TRBJ1-2, with TRBD1 as a possible D gene (6 bases). V lost 0 bases, J lost 4 bases, and 12 bases lay in between. Germline assignment: CDR1 SNHLY and CDR2 FYNNEI. This CDR3 spans 15 amino acids. CDR3 amino acids: CASSEAGPRGYGYTF. In DNA form, the CDR3 reads TGTGCCAGCAGTGAAGCAGGCCCCAGGGGCTATGGCTACACCTTC. Supplemented by reference TRBV2 and TRBJ1-2, the full variable domain reads EPEVTQTPSHQVTQMGQEVILRCVPISNHLYFYWYRQILGQKVEFLVSFYNNEISEKSEIFDDQFSVERPDGSNFTLKIRSTKLEDSAMYFCASSEAGPRGYGYTFGSGTRLTVV.

The chain employs TRBV6-4 and TRBJ1-1; D is unclear. Germline lookup yields CDR1 MRHNA and CDR2 SNTAGT. CDR3 length: 16 amino acids. Trimming left V 9 bases short and J 0 bases short, with 20 bases between. The CDR3 sequence is CASITAYPELNTEAFF. The CDR3 DNA follows: TGTGCCAGTATAACGGCTTACCCGGAACTGAACACTGAAGCTTTCTTT.

With respect to this clone: A much larger clone lies a single base off, so this may be a read error. The identical CDR3 is also encoded by other nucleotide sequences in the sample. This sequence joins TRBV6-4 and TRBJ2-6; D gene unclear. CDR3 size: 15 residues. Germline assignment: CDR1 MRHNA and CDR2 SNTAGT. Trimming took off 2 bases at V and 4 bases at J, with 9 bases between the two ends. CDR3 DNA: TGTGCCAGCAGTGACACGCGATCCGGGGCCAACGTCCTGACTTTC. Translation: CASSDTRSGANVLTF.

V usage is TRBV30 and J usage is TRBJ2-2; D remains ambiguous. The V gene lost 2 bases and the J gene lost 7 bases, with 8 bases spanning the gap. Germline lookup yields CDR1 GTSNPN and CDR2 SVGIG (reference sequence). The CDR3 is 12 amino acids. In DNA form, the CDR3 reads TGTGCCTGGAGTAGAATAGGCGGGGAGCTGTTTTTT. Its translation is CAWSRIGGELFF.

The chain uses TRBV5-4 and TRBJ2-7, with D possibly TRBD1 on 6 matching bases. Trimming left V 0 bases short and J 1 base short, with 11 bases between. CDR3 length: 15 amino acids. Germline loops: CDR1 SGHNT, CDR2 YYREEE (reference sequence). For the CDR3, the DNA is TGTGCCAGCAGCTTGGCCGGGACAAGATCCTACGAGCAGTACTTC. Encoded protein: CASSLAGTRSYEQYF.